Shown below are 2 T cell receptor beta chains from a single sample sequenced in a study of blood T cell repertoires in COVID-19. Data came from immunoSEQ multiplex PCR; TCRdb stores just in-frame clones and leaves some out. The data hold 95,000 to 100,000 clones, with under 85% observed a single time. Sequenced sample: peripheral blood. The receptors stem from a human donor in a cohort sampled during active COVID-19.

This clone came up a few times. This chain connects TRBV10-2 to TRBJ2-7, with D perhaps matching TRBD1 (6 bases). The germline V and J ends were trimmed by 4 bases and 5 bases, with 12 bases remaining between them. The CDR3 is 13 amino acids. Germline V gene sequence: CDR1 WSHSY, CDR2 SAAADI. CDR3: CASSGWTEDEQYF. CDR3 coding DNA: TGCGCCAGCAGTGGTTGGACAGAGGACGAGCAGTACTTC.

The V gene is TRBV10-3, the J gene TRBJ1-1, with TRBD1 identical over 8 bases. The CDR3 extends over 15 amino acids. Germline-derived CDR1 and CDR2 are ENHRY and SYGVKD. V trimming: 0 bases; J trimming: 2 bases; junction bases outside the gene matches: 2. CDR3 nucleotides: TGTGCCATCAGTGAGTCTGGACAGGGCAACACTGAAGCTTTCTTT. As protein: CAISESGQGNTEAFF.